This TCR beta chain was sequenced during a study of cytomegalovirus exposure and HLA in healthy donors. Study-level results: Later analysis associated a missense DCLRE1C variant with TCR beta V- and J-gene trimming. The investigators catalogued 164 TCR beta chains as cytomegalovirus-associated.

A multiplex PCR was run with 60 Vbeta primers and 13 Jbeta primers. Original data processing: In a later analysis, around 12 million of 75 million to 90 million unique beta chains occurred in at least two donors. Assay used: immunoSEQ multiplex PCR; TCRdb lists only in-frame clones, some missing. The D gene and trimming were derived from the DNA, and the V and J assignments and clone size from that table. Found here are roughly 120,000 clones, 80% of them singletons; the top ten hold 7.5% to 9%. Whereas donors were nominally healthy upon sampling, unrecorded immune exposures were probable. Deletions cut 6 bases from V and 4 bases from J, with 24 bases between. This CDR3 contains 17 residues. The germline V gene encodes CDR1 SGHAT and CDR2 FQNNGV. As to this clone: Antigen specificity is unknown.

This TCR came from a female donor in good health and CMV-seropositive. This sequence joins TRBV11-2 and TRBJ2-5; tentatively, D is TRBD1 (5 bases). Sequencing was performed on PBMCs. The CDR3 region has the DNA TGTGCCAGCAGACCTCCCCTGGATAGGGGCATGGGAGAGACCCAGTACTTC. Translation gives CASRPPLDRGMGETQYF.